This T cell receptor (beta chain) was recorded in a study of response to subunit inactivated influenza vaccine. Findings and limits, study-wide: Researchers suggested that each seasonal influenza vaccination recruits few new T cells.

In this sample, this clonotype turned up many times. Its target is unknown. From the RT-PCR reads, TCRdb called clonotypes with MiXCR, one entry per CDR3 protein. This table holds more than 150,000 distinct CDR3 sequences, approximately 9.2% found once. Germline V lookup: CDR1 SGHRS, CDR2 YFSETQ. V lost 0 bases and J lost 1; bases outside the gene matches: 1. This CDR3 is built from 16 residues. This TCR derives from a man aged 50 to 59 who received an inactivated influenza vaccine. J is TRBJ2-7 and V is TRBV5-1; 13 bases map to TRBD2. The source was non-naive T cells sorted from PBMCs, collected on the day of vaccination. The DNA of the CDR3 is TGCGCCAGCAGCTTGGGACTAGCGGGAGGTTCCTACGAGCAGTACTTC. Its protein product is CASSLGLAGGSYEQYF. Drawing the rest from reference TRBV5-1 and TRBJ2-7, the complete variable domain is KAGVTQTPRYLIKTRGQQVTLSCSPISGHRSVSWYQQTPGQGLQFLFEYFSETQRNKGNFPGRFSGRQFSNSRSEMNVSTLELGDSALYLCASSLGLAGGSYEQYFGPGTRLTVT.